The 18 T cell receptor beta chains given below trace back to one sample, sequenced in a study of T-cell memory formation after mild COVID-19. TCRdb recomputed calls from the 5' RACE reads with MiXCR, one row per CDR3 protein. Among about half a million distinct CDR3 sequences listed, over 15% were seen once. What was sequenced was PBMCs or a T cell subset sorted from them (not recorded which). The receptors originated from an adult woman who had mild COVID-19 (a few samples of this study predate the infection). Cell type and time point are not known.

There are many counts of this clonotype. This sequence joins TRBV18 and TRBJ2-1, with TRBD1 matching 11 bases. V was clipped by 4 bases and J by 5 bases; unmatched bases: 7. CDR3 length: 16 residues. Germline loops: CDR1 KGHSH, CDR2 LQKENI. In DNA form, the CDR3 reads TGTGCCAGCTCACAGGACAGGGGGCGTGCGGACAATGAGCAGTTCTTC. It yields the protein CASSQDRGRADNEQFF. Looking up the rest from reference TRBV18 and TRBJ2-1 gives the full variable domain: NAGVMQNPRHLVRRRGQEARLRCSPMKGHSHVYWYRQLPEEGLKFMVYLQKENIIDESGMPKERFSAEFPKEGPSILRIQQVVRGDSAAYFCASSQDRGRADNEQFFGPGTRLTVL.

The chain couples TRBV5-1 to TRBJ2-1; possibly TRBD1 for D (5 bases). CDR1 and CDR2 from the germline V gene are SGHRS and YFSETQ. V lost 3 bases, J lost 7 bases, and 29 bases lay in between. CDR3 length equals 19 residues. CDR3 nucleotide sequence: TGCGCCAGCAGCTACCCGACAGTAGGCGACTGGGGAACAAGGAATGAGCAGTTCTTC. It codes for CASSYPTVGDWGTRNEQFF.

The CDR3 here is CASSPRQALSSGANVLTF. CDR3 DNA sequence: TGTGCCAGCTCACCAAGGCAGGCCTTAAGCTCTGGGGCCAACGTCCTGACTTTC. The rearrangement uses TRBV18 and TRBJ2-6; D not certain. Trimming stripped 2 bases from V and 0 bases from J, with 14 bases between. The CDR3 length is 18 residues. Germline V gene data show CDR1 as KGHSH and CDR2 as LQKENI.

The chain uses TRBV5-1 and TRBJ2-6; D possibly corresponds to TRBD1 (5 bases). V lost 6 bases and J 1 base, leaving 8 bases between the germline ends. Per the germline V gene, CDR1 is SGHRS and CDR2 is YFSETQ. The CDR3 contains 14 residues. CDR3 residues: CASNRGSGANVLTF. The CDR3 bases are TGCGCCAGCAATAGGGGTTCTGGGGCCAACGTCCTGACTTTC.

The J gene is TRBJ2-5, the V gene TRBV12-3 or TRBV12-4; 7 bases are shared with TRBD1. This CDR3 comprises 16 residues. V trimming: 0 bases; J trimming: 6 bases; junction bases outside the gene matches: 10. CDR3 sequence reads: CASSLAHGQVLQTQYF. CDR3 nucleotide sequence: TGTGCCAGCAGTTTAGCGCATGGACAGGTTCTACAGACCCAGTACTTC.

This clonotype turned up a few times. J is TRBJ2-7 and V is TRBV3-1; TRBD1 is a possible D gene (6 bases). Trimming pared 8 bases from V and 6 bases from J, leaving 11 bases between. Looked up from germline, CDR1 is LGHDT and CDR2 is YNNKEL (reference sequence). This CDR3 region has 11 residues. CDR3 nucleotide sequence: TGTGCCAGCGGGGGCGAAGGCGAGCAGTACTTC. It encodes CASGGEGEQYF.

There are a few counts of this clonotype. The rearrangement joins TRBV20-1 to TRBJ1-1; D not resolved. This CDR3 has 9 residues. Trimming removed 0 bases at V and 10 bases at J, with 3 bases between. CDR1 is DFQATT and CDR2 is SNEGSKA in the germline V gene (reference sequence). CDR3: CSAREGAFF. CDR3 nucleotide sequence: TGCAGTGCTAGAGAGGGAGCTTTCTTT.

The V call is TRBV6-2 or TRBV6-3, the J call TRBJ2-2, with D perhaps TRBD2 (7 bases). CDR3 length: 13 residues. The V end was cut by 6 bases, the J end by 5 bases, with 10 bases between. The germline gives CDR1 MNHEY, CDR2 SVGEGT. Here the CDR3 DNA reads TGTGCCAGCAGCGAGGGGGGGACCGGGGAGCTGTTTTTT. It translates to CASSEGGTGELFF.

CDR3: CAISELGQGYNEQFF. In DNA, the CDR3 is TGTGCCATCAGTGAGTTGGGACAGGGCTACAATGAGCAGTTCTTC. The V and J genes are TRBV10-3 and TRBJ2-1; 9 nucleotides match TRBD1. The germline V gene has CDR1 ENHRY and CDR2 SYGVKD. The CDR3 consists of 15 residues. Trimming took 1 base from V and 3 from J; bases not matched to a gene: 1.

This sequence joins TRBV2 and TRBJ2-3, with 8 bases identical to TRBD2. CDR3 size: 14 residues. Trimming at V came to 8 bases and at J to 8 bases, leaving 12 bases not matched to a gene. Germline V gene lookup returns CDR1 SNHLY and CDR2 FYNNEI. CDR3 in amino acids: CASARIGLAGTQYF. The CDR3, as DNA: TGTGCCAGCGCCCGGATTGGGCTAGCGGGTACGCAGTATTTT.

The sample holds a few counts of this clonotype. V is TRBV25-1 and J is TRBJ1-1, with D tentatively TRBD1 (6 bases). This CDR3 is 16 amino acids long. Trimming removed 6 bases from V and 4 bases from J, with 21 bases in between. Germline CDR1 is MGHDK and CDR2 is SYGVNS. CDR3 sequence (DNA): TGTGCCAGCAGCACCCCCCCCGGCAGGGGTGGCACTGAAGCTTTCTTT. This sequence encodes CASSTPPGRGGTEAFF. Filled out from reference TRBV25-1 and TRBJ1-1, the complete variable domain reads EADIYQTPRYLVIGTGKKITLECSQTMGHDKMYWYQQDPGMELHLIHYSYGVNSTEKGDLSSESTVSRIRTEHFPLTLESARPSHTSQYLCASSTPPGRGGTEAFFGQGTRLTVV.

This chain links TRBV7-3 with TRBJ2-6, with D perhaps TRBD1 (6 bases). This CDR3 spans 16 amino acids. The germline V gene encodes CDR1 SGHTA and CDR2 FQGTGA. V was trimmed by 5 bases and J by 0 bases, leaving 11 bases between them. The CDR3 loop is CASSDRSHSGANVLTF. Written as DNA, the CDR3 is TGTGCCAGCAGCGACAGGAGCCACTCTGGGGCCAACGTCCTGACTTTC.

The sample holds a few counts of this clonotype. This chain uses TRBV2 with TRBJ2-7, with D unresolved. There are 12 residues in the CDR3. Germline CDR1 SNHLY, CDR2 FYNNEI. Trimming took 6 bases from V and 2 from J, leaving 8 bases between them. The CDR3 DNA follows: TGTGCCAGCAGACCGGTCCCCTACGAGCAGTACTTC. Its protein is CASRPVPYEQYF.

The rearrangement links TRBV7-9 to TRBJ2-1, with D perhaps matching TRBD1 (6 bases). The V end was cut by 5 bases, the J end by 6 bases, with 17 bases between. The germline gives CDR1 SEHNR, CDR2 FQNEAQ (reference sequence). The length of the CDR3 is 15 residues. CDR3 amino acids: CASSAGLAGVNEQFF. The CDR3 DNA reads as TGTGCCAGCAGCGCCGGTTTGGCAGGGGTCAATGAGCAGTTCTTC.

The V and J genes are TRBV7-2 and TRBJ1-2; tentatively, D is TRBD1 (6 bases). Trimming pared 3 bases from V and 10 bases from J, leaving 12 bases between. The CDR3 runs to 12 residues. Germline assignment: CDR1 SGHTA and CDR2 FQGNSA. The DNA of the CDR3 is TGTGCCAGCAGCTTGGGGGGCAGAACCTACACCTTC. It is translated as CASSLGGRTYTF.

The rearrangement uses TRBV5-1 and TRBJ1-1, with D possibly being TRBD1 (5 bases). CDR1 and CDR2 (germline): SGHRS, YFSETQ. This CDR3 is built from 17 residues. V lost 4 bases, J lost 3 bases, and 22 bases lay in between. The CDR3 DNA follows: TGCGCCAGCAGCCTGGGTGTGGGGACGAGTATGGACACTGAAGCTTTCTTT. Protein: CASSLGVGTSMDTEAFF.

This clonotype occurred once. The chain employs TRBV5-6 and TRBJ2-1, with 10 bases identical to TRBD2. The J segment lost 6 bases and the V segment lost 6 bases, leaving 12 bases of the junction unmatched. Germline V gene lookup returns CDR1 SGHDT and CDR2 YYEEEE. The CDR3 covers 16 residues. The CDR3 protein is CASTPSGLARSNEQFF. CDR3 nucleotides: TGTGCCAGCACCCCTTCGGGACTAGCGCGTTCCAATGAGCAGTTCTTC.

Ten or more counts support this clonotype. V usage is TRBV7-2 and J usage is TRBJ2-2, with 9 bases fitting TRBD2. CDR3 length: 18 amino acids. V shed 8 bases, J shed 1 base, and the junction held 14 bases outside the gene matches. Germline V gives CDR1 SGHTA, CDR2 FQGNSA. The CDR3 DNA is TGTGCCAGCCCCGCGGGGCTAGCGGGATCGGGGAACACCGGGGAGCTGTTTTTT. Amino acids: CASPAGLAGSGNTGELFF.